The 15 T cell receptor beta chains presented below share a single source sample, sequenced in a study of beta chain features in type 1 diabetes. General study results and limits: TCRB CDR3s from Type 1 diabetes patients were moderately but significantly shorter in all four CD4+ subsets.

The isolated RNA, all of it, was reverse transcribed, so expressed TCRB transcripts were what got sequenced. TCRdb's table, derived via immunoSEQ multiplex PCR, lists solely in-frame clones and lacks some. There are some 250,000 clones in the sample; approximately 11% occur only once, and around 0.017% lies in the top ten. No antigen has been identified for these receptors. Sequenced: naive CD4+ T cells from blood. The origin of the receptors is a man aged 30-40 years with type 1 diabetes.

This clone was picked up a small number of times. The chain uses TRBV5-1 and TRBJ2-1; the D is unclear. Trimming removed 1 base at V and 6 bases at J, with 5 bases between. Per the germline V gene, CDR1 is SGHRS and CDR2 is YFSETQ. The CDR3 contains 12 residues. The CDR3 DNA follows: TGCGCCAGCAGCTTGAGCTTCAATGAGCAGTTCTTC. Translating gives CASSLSFNEQFF. The full variable domain, in which reference TRBV5-1 and TRBJ2-1 provide the parts outside the CDR3, is KAGVTQTPRYLIKTRGQQVTLSCSPISGHRSVSWYQQTPGQGLQFLFEYFSETQRNKGNFPGRFSGRQFSNSRSEMNVSTLELGDSALYLCASSLSFNEQFFGPGTRLTVL.

This chain joins TRBV23-1 and TRBJ2-5; 7 bases align to TRBD1. TRBV23-1 is filed as an ORF, its function uncertain. The V segment lost 7 bases and the J segment 1 base; nucleotides outside the gene matches: 9. The CDR3 loop spans 15 amino acids. The CDR3, as DNA: TGCGCCAGCATCGGACAGGAGGAGTTCCAAGAGACCCAGTACTTC. It codes for CASIGQEEFQETQYF.

CDR3 amino acids: CASSEGQINTEAFF. CDR3 sequence (DNA): TGTGCCAGCAGCGAGGGACAGATAAACACTGAAGCTTTCTTT. The chain employs TRBV7-3 and TRBJ1-1, with 7 bases fitting TRBD1. Germline V gene lookup returns CDR1 SGHTA and CDR2 FQGTGA. The V gene end was trimmed by 5 bases and the J gene end by 2 bases; junction bases not matched to a gene: 5. This CDR3 is 14 amino acids long. Combining the CDR3 with reference TRBV7-3 and TRBJ1-1 gives the whole variable domain GAGVSQTPSNKVTEKGKYVELRCDPISGHTALYWYRQSLGQGPEFLIYFQGTGAADDSGLPNDRFFAVRPEGSVSTLKIQRTERGDSAVYLCASSEGQINTEAFFGQGTRLTVV.

The J gene is TRBJ1-2, the V gene TRBV14; D gene unclear. The CDR3 contains 12 residues. Trimming stripped 1 base from V and 8 bases from J, with 8 bases between. Germline V gene data show CDR1 as SGHDN and CDR2 as FVKESK. Written as DNA, the CDR3 is TGTGCCAGCAGCCAAGTTACGGGAGGCTACACCTTC. It encodes CASSQVTGGYTF. Using reference TRBV14 and TRBJ1-2 for the parts outside the CDR3, the full variable domain is EAGVTQFPSHSVIEKGQTVTLRCDPISGHDNLYWYRRVMGKEIKFLLHFVKESKQDESGMPNNRFLAERTGGTYSTLKVQPAELEDSGVYFCASSQVTGGYTFGSGTRLTVV.

The genes are TRBV5-4 and TRBJ1-4; TRBD1 agrees at 9 bases. The germline CDR1 and CDR2 sequences are SGHNT and YYREEE (reference sequence). The length of the CDR3 is 14 residues. Trimming took 4 bases from V and 8 from J; bases not matched to a gene: 6. CDR3 nucleotides: TGTGCCAGCAGCCTGGGACAGGGAGTGGAAAAACTGTTTTTT. It specifies CASSLGQGVEKLFF.

This clone was counted between two and nine times. V and J are TRBV10-3 and TRBJ1-5, with D perhaps matching TRBD1 (6 bases). CDR3 length: 15 residues. V shed 7 bases and J shed 1 base, with 14 bases lying between them. The germline gives CDR1 ENHRY, CDR2 SYGVKD. The CDR3 spells CAITLLGQSNQPQHF. The CDR3 DNA sequence: TGTGCCATCACCCTACTAGGACAGAGCAATCAGCCCCAGCATTTT.

This clone turned up a few times. The gene calls are TRBV5-1 and TRBJ2-3; D is unclear. V dropped 0 bases and J dropped 0 bases, with 8 bases sitting between them. The CDR3 spans 15 residues. In germline, CDR1 is SGHRS, CDR2 YFSETQ. In DNA, the CDR3 is TGCGCCAGCAGCTTGGATCCCGGTAGCACAGATACGCAGTATTTT. Translated, it gives CASSLDPGSTDTQYF. Supplemented by reference TRBV5-1 and TRBJ2-3, the full variable domain reads KAGVTQTPRYLIKTRGQQVTLSCSPISGHRSVSWYQQTPGQGLQFLFEYFSETQRNKGNFPGRFSGRQFSNSRSEMNVSTLELGDSALYLCASSLDPGSTDTQYFGPGTRLTVL.

The genes are TRBV9 and TRBJ1-6; TRBD1 is a possible D gene (5 bases). The V end was cut by 3 bases, the J end by 4 bases, with 11 bases between. The germline CDR1 and CDR2 sequences are SGDLS and YYNGEE. The CDR3 extends over 15 amino acids. This CDR3 is CASSGGTAYNSPLHF. The CDR3 coding sequence is TGTGCCAGCAGCGGCGGGACCGCGTATAATTCACCCCTCCACTTT.

This clone was seen more than once but under ten times. The chain links TRBV6-6 to TRBJ2-5, with D uncertain. Trimming pared 3 bases from V and 5 bases from J, leaving 10 bases between. Germline V CDR1 and CDR2: MNHNY, SVGAGI (reference sequence). The CDR3 contains 13 residues. CDR3 in amino acids: CASSYWAQETQYF. CDR3 in DNA: TGTGCCAGCAGTTATTGGGCCCAGGAGACCCAGTACTTC.

On this clone: One end of the junction fails to match germline, which may point to a read error. J is TRBJ1-1 and V is TRBV28; no definite D call. Germline CDR1 MDHEN, CDR2 SYDVKM. The CDR3 is made up of 12 amino acids. The CDR3: CASSLLENEALF. In nucleotides, the CDR3 is TGTGCCAGCAGTTTATTGGAGAATGAAGCTCTCTTT.

This clone came up a few times. This sequence joins TRBV7-2 and TRBJ1-1, with D tentatively TRBD1 (5 bases). V was shortened by 4 bases and J by 1 base, with 10 bases between the two germline ends. In germline, CDR1 is SGHTA, CDR2 FQGNSA. The CDR3 totals 14 residues. The CDR3, as DNA: TGTGCCAGCAGCTCCGGACACGCGAACACTGAAGCTTTCTTT. This encodes CASSSGHANTEAFF.

The chain carries TRBV25-1 and TRBJ1-2; 8 nucleotides agree with TRBD1. With 7 bases clipped from V and 6 bases from J, the junction kept 10 bases outside the gene matches. This CDR3 is 14 amino acids long. Germline V gives CDR1 MGHDK, CDR2 SYGVNS. The CDR3 DNA sequence: TGTGCCAGCACTCAAGGACAGGGAAGAAATGGCTACACCTTC. Its protein product is CASTQGQGRNGYTF.

This clone was counted a few times. This chain uses TRBV19 with TRBJ2-3; TRBD1 matches at 8 bases. The ends lost 7 bases at V and 2 bases at J; junction bases unmatched: 5. The CDR3 runs 14 residues. CDR1 and CDR2 (germline): LNHDA, SQIVND (reference sequence). CDR3 sequence: CASKPGQDTDTQYF. CDR3 in DNA: TGTGCCAGTAAACCGGGACAGGACACAGATACGCAGTATTTT.

This clone has only a few counts. This chain joins TRBV25-1 and TRBJ2-7; 8 bases align to TRBD1. The CDR3 sequence is 14 residues long. Germline CDR1 reads MGHDK; CDR2 reads SYGVNS. Trimming cost V 6 bases and J 2 bases; bases outside gene matches: 6. The CDR3 loop is CASSRGLGAYEQYF. The CDR3 region has the DNA TGTGCCAGCAGCAGGGGGCTTGGGGCCTACGAGCAGTACTTC.

The chain uses TRBV9 and TRBJ2-7, with TRBD2 as a possible D gene (6 bases). The CDR3 totals 14 residues. The germline V gene has CDR1 SGDLS and CDR2 YYNGEE. V was cut by 2 bases and J by 3 bases, with 12 bases left in between. The CDR3 DNA is TGTGCCAGCAGCGTGGGACTGGCTAACTACGAGCAGTACTTC. As protein: CASSVGLANYEQYF.